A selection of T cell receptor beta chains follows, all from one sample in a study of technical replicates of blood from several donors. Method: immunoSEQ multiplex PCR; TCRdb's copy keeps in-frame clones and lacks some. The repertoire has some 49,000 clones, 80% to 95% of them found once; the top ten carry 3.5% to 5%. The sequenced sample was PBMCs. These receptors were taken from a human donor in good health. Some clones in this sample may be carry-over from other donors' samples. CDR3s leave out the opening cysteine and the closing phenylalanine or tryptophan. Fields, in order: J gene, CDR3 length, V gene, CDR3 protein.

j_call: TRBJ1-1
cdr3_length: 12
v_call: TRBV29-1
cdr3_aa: SVEGVAGNTEAF

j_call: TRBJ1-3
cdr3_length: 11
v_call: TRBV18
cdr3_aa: ASSETSGNTIY

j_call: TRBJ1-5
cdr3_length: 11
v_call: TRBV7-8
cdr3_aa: ASSLGGGQPQH

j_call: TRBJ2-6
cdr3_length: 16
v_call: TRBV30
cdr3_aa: ASNSGTGTSSGANVLT

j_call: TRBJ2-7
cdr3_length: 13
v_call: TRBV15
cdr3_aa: ATSGQQLAGNEQY

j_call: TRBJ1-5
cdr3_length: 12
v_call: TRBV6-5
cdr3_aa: ARLLGQLNQPQH

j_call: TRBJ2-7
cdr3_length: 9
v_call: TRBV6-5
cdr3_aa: ASSYRGHEY

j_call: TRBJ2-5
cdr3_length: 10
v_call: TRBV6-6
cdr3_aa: ASSSGGETQY

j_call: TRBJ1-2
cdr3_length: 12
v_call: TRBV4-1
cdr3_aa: ASSQDTNRGGYT

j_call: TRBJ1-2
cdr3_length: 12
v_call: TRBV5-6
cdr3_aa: ASSSTGLIYGYT

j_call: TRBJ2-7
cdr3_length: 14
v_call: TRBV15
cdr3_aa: ATSRPPGQGSYEQY

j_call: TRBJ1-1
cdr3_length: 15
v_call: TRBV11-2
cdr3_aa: ASSFGTGGAGNTEAF

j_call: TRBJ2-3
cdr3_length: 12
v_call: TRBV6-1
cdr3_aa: ASSGWDRTDTQY

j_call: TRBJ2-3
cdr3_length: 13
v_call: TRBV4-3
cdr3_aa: ASSQGGPSTDTQY

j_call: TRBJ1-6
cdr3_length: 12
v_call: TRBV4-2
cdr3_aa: ASSQDVENSPLH